This T cell receptor (beta chain) stems from a study of CD8+ T cells in alopecia areata. In each case, RNA was isolated and then reverse transcribed into cDNA as the sequencing template. The table came from immunoSEQ multiplex PCR; TCRdb's copy has only in-frame clones and leaves some out. The repertoire consists of about 110,000 clones, with approximately 59% occurring once and the leading ten covering 20% to 25%. This receptor was taken from a human donor in good health. The sequencing input was CD8+ T cells sorted from blood.

CDR3 residues: CASSLAAGQGREQYF. CDR3 coding DNA: TGCGCCAGCAGCTTAGCCGCGGGACAGGGACGTGAGCAGTACTTC. The V gene is TRBV5-1, the J gene TRBJ2-7; TRBD1 agrees at 9 bases. Germline V CDR1 and CDR2: SGHRS, YFSETQ. J was trimmed by 7 bases and V by 2 bases; bases with no gene match: 10. This CDR3 is built from 15 residues.